One and the same sample provided the 10 T cell receptor beta chains below, sequenced in a study of CD8 T cells in Susac syndrome. The authors reverse transcribed about 0.5 to 1 ug RNA with random hexamers. MiXCR was run by TCRdb on the immunoSEQ multiplex PCR reads, yielding one entry per CDR3 protein. Among approximately 170,000 distinct CDR3 sequences listed, roughly nine tenths were seen once. The specimen sequenced was CD4+ T cells from PBMCs. All receptors come from a human donor in good health.

The V call is TRBV28, the J call TRBJ2-7, with D possibly TRBD2 on 5 matching bases. Germline V gene lookup returns CDR1 MDHEN and CDR2 SYDVKM. This CDR3 is 13 amino acids long. Trimming pared 5 bases from V and 4 bases from J, leaving 12 bases between. The CDR3 protein is CASSPATRYEQYF. The CDR3 coding sequence is TGTGCCAGCAGTCCCGCTACTAGATACGAGCAGTACTTC.

The chain carries TRBV7-9 and TRBJ2-7; D may be TRBD2 (6 bases). V was clipped by 5 bases and J by 11 bases, with 19 bases between them. The germline gives CDR1 SEHNR, CDR2 FQNEAQ (reference sequence). The length of the CDR3 is 13 residues. CDR3 DNA sequence: TGTGCCAGCAGCCCCCAATCCAGCGGGCCGAAGTACTTC. Encoded protein: CASSPQSSGPKYF.

The J gene is TRBJ2-3, the V gene TRBV27; 7 bases are a match to TRBD1. V was pared by 6 bases and J by 5 bases, with 5 bases of the junction left unmatched. There are 13 residues in the CDR3. Germline V CDR1 and CDR2: MNHEY, SMNVEV (reference sequence). CDR3: CASRRGHGDTQYF. The CDR3 bases are TGTGCCAGCAGGAGGGGGCATGGAGATACGCAGTATTTT.

The chain couples TRBV7-9 to TRBJ2-1; TRBD2 aligns across 13 bases. The CDR3 runs 17 residues. The germline gives CDR1 SEHNR, CDR2 FQNEAQ (reference sequence). V gave up 4 bases and J gave up 7 bases; unmatched junction bases: 10. CDR3 sequence: CASSYAAGTSGVNEQFF. The CDR3 DNA reads as TGTGCCAGCAGCTATGCCGCCGGGACTAGCGGGGTGAATGAGCAGTTCTTC.

This chain links TRBV28 with TRBJ2-7; D is possibly TRBD1 (6 bases). The CDR3 length is 13 residues. Germline V CDR1 and CDR2: MDHEN, SYDVKM. Trimming took 6 bases from V and 5 from J, leaving 14 bases between them. CDR3 sequence: CASSLYRDDEQYF. The CDR3 nucleotides are TGTGCCAGCAGCCTCTACAGGGACGACGAGCAGTACTTC.

The chain has TRBV6-1 and TRBJ2-6, with D possibly being TRBD2 (5 bases). In germline, CDR1 is MNHNS, CDR2 SASEGT. The CDR3 extends over 15 amino acids. Deletions cut 7 bases from V and 4 bases from J, with 14 bases between. The CDR3 sequence is CASTYGGSGANVLTF. The CDR3 nucleotides are TGTGCCAGCACCTACGGAGGTTCCGGGGCCAACGTCCTGACTTTC.

The chain is built from TRBV27 and TRBJ2-7; 8 bases agree with TRBD2. This CDR3 is built from 15 residues. With 5 bases clipped from V and 4 bases from J, the junction kept 10 bases outside the gene matches. Germline assignment: CDR1 MNHEY and CDR2 SMNVEV (reference sequence). CDR3 bases: TGTGCCAGCAGTCGGAGCGGGAGTAATTTTTACGAGCAGTACTTC. Translation gives CASSRSGSNFYEQYF.

This CDR3 is CASSLSDYEQYF. The CDR3 DNA reads as TGTGCCAGCTCGCTCTCAGACTACGAGCAGTACTTC. The rearrangement links TRBV18 to TRBJ2-7; no definite D call. The CDR3 has 12 residues. Germline V gene lookup returns CDR1 KGHSH and CDR2 LQKENI. The V end was cut by 6 bases, the J end by 3 bases, with 9 bases between.

The chain carries TRBV28 and TRBJ1-2; D unclear. The germline V gene encodes CDR1 MDHEN and CDR2 SYDVKM. V was trimmed by 5 bases and J by 8 bases, leaving 6 bases between them. The CDR3 loop spans 10 amino acids. Here the CDR3 DNA reads TGTGCCAGCAGTCAGAACGGCTACACCTTC. As protein: CASSQNGYTF.

This chain joins TRBV7-9 and TRBJ2-4; 7 bases fit TRBD1. Germline V gene sequence: CDR1 SEHNR, CDR2 FQNEAQ (reference sequence). The CDR3 consists of 19 residues. The V and J ends lost 5 bases and 1 base, in that order; junction bases with no gene match: 17. As DNA, the CDR3 is TGTGCCAGCAGCCCTGGGACAGCACTATGGAAAGGGGCCAAAAACATTCAGTACTTC. Residues: CASSPGTALWKGAKNIQYF.